These T cell receptor beta chains were read from a single sample in a study of cytomegalovirus exposure and HLA in healthy donors. The method was immunoSEQ multiplex PCR; TCRdb's version includes in-frame clones alone and lacks a portion of them. The sample has 220,000 or so clones, 78% seen once. Sample: PBMCs. The receptors originated from a male donor in good health and CMV-seronegative. CDR3s include the opening cysteine and the closing phenylalanine or tryptophan. The D gene is left open where the match is weak. Clone size is not always given. Where it is, it says once, few, many or a class for expanded clones.

j_gene	v_gene	abundance	d_gene	CDR3aa	CDR3nt
TRBJ2-7	TRBV19	-	TRBD2	CASSTDWGVGLAYEQYF	TGTGCCAGTAGTACCGATTGGGGGGTTGGACTAGCCTACGAGCAGTACTTC
TRBJ2-3	TRBV7-2	-	TRBD2	CASSPRTSGSTDTQYF	TGTGCCAGCAGCCCTCGGACTAGCGGGAGCACAGATACGCAGTATTTT
TRBJ1-6	TRBV7-8	-	-	CASSLRTATYNSPLHF	TGTGCCAGCAGCTTAAGGACAGCTACCTATAATTCACCCCTCCACTTT
TRBJ2-1	TRBV11-2	-	TRBD2	CASSFLAVRNEQFF	TGTGCCAGCAGCTTCCTAGCGGTGCGGAATGAGCAGTTCTTC
TRBJ2-7	TRBV5-1	few	TRBD1	CASSQGTGYEQYF	TGCGCCAGCAGCCAGGGGACAGGATACGAGCAGTACTTC
TRBJ1-6	TRBV5-1	-	TRBD1	CASSSDRGYSPLHF	TGCGCCAGCAGCTCGGACAGGGGGTATTCACCCCTCCACTTT
TRBJ1-1	TRBV20-1	-	-	CSADTSPKTFF	TGCAGTGCTGATACTTCGCCGAAAACTTTCTTT
TRBJ2-3	TRBV6-5	-	-	CASSYAGSTDTQYF	TGTGCCAGCAGTTACGCAGGGAGCACAGATACGCAGTATTTT
TRBJ2-1	TRBV2	-	-	CASSERRRSYNEQFF	TGTGCCAGCAGTGAGCGGAGACGCTCCTACAATGAGCAGTTCTTC
TRBJ2-1	TRBV6-1	-	TRBD2	CASSTSDSSYNEQFF	TGTGCCAGCAGTACTAGCGACAGCTCCTACAATGAGCAGTTCTTC
TRBJ2-1	TRBV5-1	-	TRBD2	CASSLGLAASYNEQFF	TGCGCCAGCAGCTTGGGCCTAGCGGCCTCCTACAATGAGCAGTTCTTC
TRBJ1-5	TRBV18	few	-	CASSPQQGYSNQPQHF	TGTGCCAGCTCACCGCAGCAGGGGTATAGCAATCAGCCCCAGCATTTT
TRBJ2-3	TRBV9	-	TRBD2	CASSDSGSGATDTQYF	TGTGCCAGCAGCGATAGCGGGAGTGGGGCCACAGATACGCAGTATTTT
TRBJ2-7	TRBV9	once	-	CASSVDGNGEQYF	TGTGCCAGCAGCGTAGACGGGAACGGCGAGCAGTACTTC
TRBJ2-7	TRBV7-9	-	-	CSSSLDRDNYLEQYF	TGTTCCAGCAGCCTGGACCGGGACAACTACCTTGAGCAGTACTTC
TRBJ2-1	TRBV19	-	-	CASSSGQSNEQFF	TGTGCCAGTAGCTCCGGACAGTCCAATGAGCAGTTCTTC
TRBJ1-5	TRBV29-1	few	-	CSVALLGQANQPQHF	TGCAGCGTTGCCCTACTCGGACAAGCCAATCAGCCCCAGCATTTT
TRBJ2-7	TRBV14	-	-	CASSHGYEQYF	TGTGCCAGCAGCCACGGCTACGAGCAGTACTTC
TRBJ1-5	TRBV28	-	TRBD1	CASSPPTGTGLQPQHF	TGTGCCAGCAGTCCCCCCACCGGGACAGGGCTTCAGCCCCAGCATTTT
TRBJ1-6	TRBV6-5	-	TRBD1	CASSSGTGLSPLHF	TGTGCCAGCAGTTCCGGGACAGGGCTTTCACCCCTCCACTTT
TRBJ1-1	TRBV9	once	-	CASSVTANTEAFF	TGTGCCAGCAGCGTTACAGCGAACACTGAAGCTTTCTTT
TRBJ2-2	TRBV7-8	-	TRBD1	CASSLGFGQGANTGELFF	TGTGCCAGCAGCTTAGGCTTCGGGCAGGGGGCGAACACCGGGGAGCTGTTTTTT
TRBJ1-5	TRBV9	-	-	CASSVGTAGPQHF	TGTGCCAGCAGCGTAGGAACAGCAGGGCCCCAGCATTTT
TRBJ2-1	TRBV7-2	-	-	CASSLRQGNYNEQFF	TGTGCCAGCAGCTTAAGGCAGGGCAACTACAATGAGCAGTTCTTC
TRBJ2-2	TRBV12-5	-	-	CASGLIHLVGTGELFF	TGTGCTAGTGGTTTGATTCATCTAGTCGGAACAGGGGAGCTGTTTTTT